This T cell receptor beta chain was documented in a study of T cells in Graves' hyperthyroidism and ophthalmopathy. Study-wide results and caveats: Blood shared most expanded thyroid clonotypes above 0.001.

Regions amplified from RNA transcripts were the TCR beta CDR3 regions. The study used the HTBI primer set for a first-round RT-PCR of the TCR CDR3. TCRdb redid the calling of the multiplex PCR reads with MiXCR, one entry per CDR3 protein. The sample comprises some 770,000 distinct CDR3 sequences, 15% to 20% of which are singletons, and about 8.4% rests with the top ten. This clonotype was counted a few times. Antigen specificity is unknown. Patients aged 18 to 65 with hyperthyroidism were newly diagnosed, with duration under 2 months. Clinical symptoms, serum thyroxine, TRAb, thyroid ultrasound and orbital computed tomography informed diagnoses. The PBMCs were sourced from fresh peripheral blood (less than 11 ml). Trimming stripped 5 bases from V and 2 bases from J, with 12 bases between. CDR3 length equals 14 residues. CDR1 and CDR2 (germline): MNHEY, SMNVEV (reference sequence).

The chain combines TRBV27 with TRBJ1-2; the D gene is possibly TRBD1 (5 bases). This sequence originates from a man between 18 and 29 years old with Graves' hyperthyroidism. Sequenced: blood. The CDR3 is CASSPAGQNYGYTF. CDR3 DNA: TGTGCCAGCAGTCCCGCGGGGCAGAACTATGGCTACACCTTC.